A single sample gave rise to the 30 T cell receptor beta chains below, sequenced in a study of Ad26.COV2.S vaccination and SARS-CoV-2 variants. Using immunoSEQ multiplex PCR, the repertoire was profiled, and TCRdb retains in-frame clones only, with some absent. This table has roughly 350,000 clones, about 85% appearing once. Treatment indicated: 19 received Ad26.COV2.S at low or high dose, single or two shots; 5 received placebo; per-sample allocation not given. Sampling occurred on day 63 after the first vaccine or placebo injection. Source: peripheral blood, taken in a trial of Ad26.COV2.S vaccine versus placebo. Receptors originate from a person aged 18-65 years who received the Ad26.COV2.S COVID-19 vaccine or a placebo.

The chain combines TRBV18 with TRBJ1-1, with 10 nucleotides matching TRBD1. The J segment lost 3 bases and the V segment lost 0 bases, leaving 7 bases of the junction unmatched. The CDR3 runs to 17 residues. Looked up from germline, CDR1 is KGHSH and CDR2 is LQKENI. The CDR3 DNA follows: TGTGCCAGCTCACCACCGGGACAGGGGCAGTTGGACACTGAAGCTTTCTTT. It translates to CASSPPGQGQLDTEAFF.

This chain uses TRBV5-1 with TRBJ2-5, with D perhaps TRBD1 (6 bases). Trimming pared 2 bases from V and 5 bases from J, leaving 13 bases between. The CDR3 length is 14 residues. CDR1 SGHRS and CDR2 YFSETQ come from the germline V gene. This CDR3 reads CASSLSGAGETQYF. As DNA, the CDR3 is TGCGCCAGCAGCTTATCAGGGGCTGGGGAGACCCAGTACTTC.

The chain couples TRBV9 to TRBJ1-1; D call uncertain. The V gene's germline CDR1 is SGDLS and CDR2 YYNGEE. The CDR3 is 13 amino acids. Trimming stripped 3 bases from V and 4 bases from J, with 10 bases between. This CDR3 reads CASSGGPRTEAFF. CDR3 coding DNA: TGTGCCAGCAGCGGCGGGCCGCGCACTGAAGCTTTCTTT.

The chain recombines TRBV4-1 with TRBJ2-5; D may be TRBD1 (7 bases). Germline CDR1 MGHRA, CDR2 YSYEKL. The CDR3 is 16 amino acids. The V end lost 0 bases, the J end lost 2 bases, and 13 bases lay between the germline ends. The CDR3 coding sequence is TGCGCCAGCAGCCAAGATTGGCGGGGACAGCAAGAGACCCAGTACTTC. Its translation is CASSQDWRGQQETQYF.

The chain combines TRBV7-3 with TRBJ1-3; the match to TRBD1 covers 8 bases. After removal of 5 bases from V and 2 bases from J, the junction contained 11 bases not matched to a gene. Germline-derived CDR1 and CDR2 are SGHTA and FQGTGA. The CDR3 extends over 17 amino acids. CDR3 loop: CASSMTGERFAGNTIYF. The DNA of the CDR3 is TGTGCCAGCAGCATGACAGGGGAGAGATTTGCTGGAAACACCATATATTTT.

The chain couples TRBV7-2 to TRBJ2-2; TRBD2 agrees at 11 bases. Germline CDR1 and CDR2: SGHTA and FQGNSA. The junction had 3 bases not matched to a gene; V was cut back by 0 bases and J by 3 bases. The CDR3 runs 17 residues. The CDR3 is CASSLATSGGYTGELFF. The CDR3 DNA sequence: TGTGCCAGCAGCTTAGCCACTAGCGGGGGTTACACCGGGGAGCTGTTTTTT.

The CDR3 nucleotides are TGTGCCAGCAGCCCCCGGGGGGGGAGAGGGGATCAGCCCCAGCATTTT. Protein sequence: CASSPRGGRGDQPQHF. The chain combines TRBV7-9 with TRBJ1-5, with a tentative D call TRBD1 (5 bases). The germline V gene encodes CDR1 SEHNR and CDR2 FQNEAQ (reference sequence). V dropped 5 bases and J dropped 5 bases, with 19 bases sitting between them. The CDR3 is 16 amino acids.

V and J are TRBV5-1 and TRBJ2-3; D gene ambiguous. Trimming left V 2 bases short and J 2 bases short, with 9 bases between. This CDR3 spans 14 amino acids. Germline CDR1 is SGHRS and CDR2 is YFSETQ. The CDR3 spells CASSLVQATDTQYF. In DNA form, the CDR3 reads TGCGCCAGCAGCTTAGTCCAGGCCACAGATACGCAGTATTTT.

The rearrangement joins TRBV28 to TRBJ1-2; D gene uncertain. The germline V and J ends were trimmed by 3 bases and 7 bases, with 12 bases remaining between them. The V gene's germline CDR1 is MDHEN and CDR2 SYDVKM. This CDR3 is built from 13 residues. The CDR3 nucleotides read TGTGCCAGCAGTTTCCCCCCCCTCAGTGGCTACACCTTC. It codes for CASSFPPLSGYTF.

The sample holds one count of this clone. The rearrangement uses TRBV27 and TRBJ2-2; D is perhaps TRBD1 (6 bases). Looked up from germline, CDR1 is MNHEY and CDR2 is SMNVEV (reference sequence). Trimming removed 6 bases from V and 1 base from J, with 9 bases in between. This CDR3 comprises 14 residues. The CDR3 here is CASRLGQNTGELFF. CDR3 coding DNA: TGTGCCAGCAGGCTGGGACAGAACACCGGGGAGCTGTTTTTT.

The V call is TRBV4-3, the J call TRBJ2-2; D is tentatively TRBD1 or TRBD2 (6 bases each). Germline V gene data show CDR1 as LGHNA and CDR2 as YSLEER. The CDR3 loop spans 16 amino acids. V lost 1 base, J lost 4 bases, and 13 bases lay in between. The DNA of the CDR3 is TGCGCCAGCAGCCAAGGGAGGGGGATGGGCACCGGGGAGCTGTTTTTT. It codes for CASSQGRGMGTGELFF.

In nucleotides, the CDR3 is TGTGCCATCAGTTCCGGGACAGGAGACACAGATACGCAGTATTTT. It codes for CAISSGTGDTDTQYF. The chain is built from TRBV10-3 and TRBJ2-3; 8 bases line up with TRBD1. This CDR3 region has 15 residues. In germline, CDR1 is ENHRY, CDR2 SYGVKD. V lost 5 bases and J lost 2; bases outside the gene matches: 6.

The rearrangement joins TRBV24-1 to TRBJ2-3; TRBD2 matches 14 bases. J was trimmed by 6 bases and V by 4 bases; bases with no gene match: 8. The CDR3 runs 17 residues. Germline values: CDR1 KGHDR, CDR2 SFDVKD. The CDR3 nucleotides are TGTGCCACCAGTGACCTGCCTGGACTAGCGGGAGGCGATACGCAGTATTTT. This gives the protein CATSDLPGLAGGDTQYF.

The V gene is TRBV27, the J gene TRBJ1-1, with unresolved D. Germline-derived CDR1 and CDR2 are MNHEY and SMNVEV (reference sequence). Between the trimmed V and J ends, which lost 5 bases and 1 base, there was a span of 11 bases. The CDR3 extends over 14 amino acids. The CDR3 loop is CASSVRVANTEAFF. The CDR3 DNA is TGTGCCAGCAGTGTCCGGGTAGCGAACACTGAAGCTTTCTTT.

This clone turned up a few times. This chain links TRBV3-1 (or the pseudogene TRBV3-2) with TRBJ2-7; the D gene is possibly TRBD2 (5 bases). The germline V gene has CDR1 LGHDT and CDR2 YNNKEL (reference sequence). The CDR3 is 17 residues long. Trimming pared 2 bases from V and 0 bases from J, leaving 17 bases between. The CDR3 DNA reads as TGTGCCAGCAGCCAACGAGGGTCGGGGTCACGCTCCTACGAGCAGTACTTC. Its protein is CASSQRGSGSRSYEQYF.

The chain joins TRBV6-2 or TRBV6-3 to TRBJ1-1; D is possibly TRBD1 (6 bases). This CDR3 is 14 amino acids long. V was trimmed by 6 bases and J by 6 bases, leaving 17 bases between them. Looked up from germline, CDR1 is MNHEY and CDR2 is SVGEGT. DNA of the CDR3: TGTGCCAGCAGCCACAGGGATCCCGGGGCTGAAGCTTTCTTT. Protein sequence: CASSHRDPGAEAFF.

The rearrangement links TRBV27 to TRBJ1-5; no definite D call. Trimming removed 5 bases at V and 0 bases at J, with 14 bases between. The germline V gene encodes CDR1 MNHEY and CDR2 SMNVEV (reference sequence). This CDR3 is built from 16 residues. The CDR3 bases are TGTGCCAGCAGTCCCCCAGGAGACTATAGCAATCAGCCCCAGCATTTT. It yields the protein CASSPPGDYSNQPQHF.

The chain combines TRBV18 with TRBJ1-4; D uncertain. Trimming shortened V by 6 bases and J by 0 bases, and 14 bases separated the two germline ends. Germline loops: CDR1 KGHSH, CDR2 LQKENI. The CDR3 has 16 residues. The CDR3: CASSPALLATNEKLFF. The DNA of the CDR3 is TGTGCCAGCTCGCCAGCCCTCTTGGCAACTAATGAAAAACTGTTTTTT.

The V call is TRBV2, the J call TRBJ1-6; D ambiguous. The germline gives CDR1 SNHLY, CDR2 FYNNEI. The germline V and J ends were trimmed by 5 bases and 10 bases, with 9 bases remaining between them. The CDR3 spans 12 residues. CDR3 loop: CASSPSRSPLHF. CDR3 DNA: TGTGCCAGCAGTCCTAGTAGGTCACCCCTCCACTTT.

V gene TRBV2 combines with J gene TRBJ2-7; D is undetermined. The V end lost 2 bases, the J end lost 7 bases, and 6 bases lay between the germline ends. CDR3 length equals 11 residues. CDR1 is SNHLY and CDR2 is FYNNEI in the germline V gene. The CDR3 DNA reads TGTGCCAGCAGTGAAATCCGGGAGCAGTACTTC. It codes for CASSEIREQYF.

The chain recombines TRBV7-9 with TRBJ2-7; 7 nucleotides align to TRBD2. Trimming removed 5 bases from V and 4 bases from J; junction bases left unmatched: 11. This CDR3 is 15 amino acids long. Germline loops: CDR1 SEHNR, CDR2 FQNEAQ (reference sequence). The CDR3 DNA follows: TGTGCCAGCAGCCGTCGGGGACTACTAGTTTACGAGCAGTACTTC. Translating gives CASSRRGLLVYEQYF.

V and J are TRBV5-5 and TRBJ2-3, with D unclear. Trimming removed 8 bases from V and 4 bases from J, with 17 bases in between. The CDR3 has 14 amino acids. Germline V gives CDR1 SGHKS, CDR2 YYEKEE (reference sequence). CDR3 coding DNA: TGTGCCAGTACTACTACTAACATTGCAGATACGCAGTATTTT. Its translation is CASTTTNIADTQYF.

The rearrangement links TRBV4-3 to TRBJ2-7, with 7 bases identical to TRBD2. This CDR3 spans 15 amino acids. V trimming: 0 bases; J trimming: 4 bases; junction bases outside the gene matches: 6. Germline CDR1 and CDR2: LGHNA and YSLEER. The CDR3 reads CASSQDVGGSYEQYF. The CDR3 nucleotides read TGCGCCAGCAGCCAAGACGTGGGCGGGAGTTACGAGCAGTACTTC.

This chain uses TRBV28 with TRBJ2-7; D is possibly TRBD2 (5 bases). Trimming stripped 5 bases from V and 3 bases from J, with 17 bases between. Looked up from germline, CDR1 is MDHEN and CDR2 is SYDVKM. This CDR3 is 15 amino acids long. CDR3 protein: CASSAPASGSYEQYF. The CDR3 nucleotides are TGTGCCAGCAGTGCGCCAGCTTCGGGGAGCTACGAGCAGTACTTC.

The V gene is TRBV29-1, the J gene TRBJ2-7; D might be TRBD2 (6 bases). The germline V gene encodes CDR1 SQVTM and CDR2 ANQGSEA. The V end was cut by 4 bases, the J end by 4 bases, with 14 bases between. The CDR3 sequence is 13 residues long. CDR3 sequence: CSVGRDASYEQYF. The DNA for the CDR3 is TGCAGCGTTGGGCGGGACGCCTCGTACGAGCAGTACTTC.

This clone was found once. The chain combines TRBV19 with TRBJ1-2, with no clear D. Germline V lookup: CDR1 LNHDA, CDR2 SQIVND (reference sequence). V was cut by 3 bases and J by 7 bases, with 6 bases left in between. The CDR3 spans 11 residues. Here the CDR3 DNA reads TGTGCCAGTAGTATTGAGGGTGGCTACACCTTC. Protein: CASSIEGGYTF.

The chain carries TRBV4-3 and TRBJ1-1, with 7 bases lining up with TRBD1. The CDR3 spans 14 residues. The trim removed 3 bases at V and 0 bases at J, leaving 1 base unmatched. Germline V gene data show CDR1 as LGHNA and CDR2 as YSLEER. The CDR3 loop is CASSQTGLNTEAFF. CDR3 DNA: TGCGCCAGCAGCCAGACAGGGTTGAACACTGAAGCTTTCTTT.

The V gene is TRBV10-3, the J gene TRBJ1-5; tentative D call: TRBD1 (6 bases). CDR1 is ENHRY and CDR2 is SYGVKD in the germline V gene. The CDR3 is made up of 18 amino acids. The V gene lost 0 bases and the J gene lost 1 base, with 16 bases spanning the gap. The CDR3 loop is CAISESDMGGGSNQPQHF. The CDR3 region has the DNA TGTGCCATCAGTGAGTCGGATATGGGGGGCGGCAGCAATCAGCCCCAGCATTTT.

This chain links TRBV30 with TRBJ1-5; D perhaps matches TRBD1 (6 bases). Looked up from germline, CDR1 is GTSNPN and CDR2 is SVGIG (reference sequence). Trimming stripped 2 bases from V and 7 bases from J, with 12 bases between. The CDR3 has 13 residues. The CDR3 DNA sequence: TGTGCCTGGAGTCCGGGACACCGACAGCCCCAGCATTTT. Amino acid sequence: CAWSPGHRQPQHF.

The count of this clone is one. The chain recombines TRBV5-4 with TRBJ2-7, with 8 positions matching TRBD1. This CDR3 has 15 amino acids. V shed 3 bases and J 3 bases; nucleotides not matched to a gene: 8. Germline V lookup: CDR1 SGHNT, CDR2 YYREEE (reference sequence). DNA for the CDR3: TGTGCCAGCAGCTCCTTCCGAGGGACAGGCTACGAGCAGTACTTC. This sequence encodes CASSSFRGTGYEQYF.